Each of the 23 T cell receptor beta chains below was sequenced from the same sample in a study of cytomegalovirus exposure and HLA in healthy donors (dated by TCRdb to about 2017). Libraries were prepared through the immunoSEQ multiplex PCR assay. A mixture of 60 forward primers for TCR Vbeta segments and 13 reverse primers for TCR Jbeta segments was used in the multiplex PCR. In TCRdb, the immuneACCESS table is reduced to in-frame sequences with V and J assigned. These tables do not hold every clone; where another copy was compared, an unresolved V gene accounts for under half, and the others remain unexplained. Counted in this sample were about 170,000 clones; 70% to 90% of them appeared once. The ten largest clonotypes hold about 2% of the sample. The sequencing sample was made of PBMCs. The origin of the receptors is a man aged 18 to 30 in good health and CMV-seropositive.

This rearrangement joins TRBV4-1 to TRBJ1-3, with 7 positions matching TRBD1. This CDR3 is 16 amino acids long. V was clipped by 2 bases and J by 7 bases; unmatched bases: 11. The V gene's germline CDR1 is MGHRA and CDR2 YSYEKL. DNA of the CDR3: TGCGCCAGCAGCCAAACAGGACAGGCACTTTGGAACACCATATATTTT. Translation gives CASSQTGQALWNTIYF.

V usage is TRBV11-2 and J usage is TRBJ2-5, with 15 positions matching TRBD2. Germline V lookup: CDR1 SGHAT, CDR2 FQNNGV. V lost 5 bases to trimming and J lost 2 bases; unmatched junction nucleotides: 6. The CDR3 contains 17 residues. The CDR3 loop is CASSRTSGGAGQETQYF. The CDR3 coding sequence is TGTGCCAGCAGCCGGACTAGCGGGGGGGCTGGACAAGAGACCCAGTACTTC.

CDR3 sequence (DNA): TGCGCCAGCAGCCAAGCCTACTCTGGAAACACCATATATTTT. This encodes CASSQAYSGNTIYF. The chain links TRBV4-3 to TRBJ1-3; no firm D call. Germline CDR1 and CDR2: LGHNA and YSLEER. This CDR3 is 14 amino acids long. V gave up 1 base and J gave up 0 bases, with 4 bases separating them.

The chain has TRBV6-6 and TRBJ1-5, with 9 bases matching TRBD1. The CDR3 is 15 residues long. Germline values: CDR1 MNHNY, CDR2 SVGAGI (reference sequence). V lost 9 bases and J lost 2; bases outside the gene matches: 8. The CDR3 coding sequence is TGTGCCAGTAGCCCCTGGACAGGGGGCAATCAGCCCCAGCATTTT. Residues: CASSPWTGGNQPQHF.

The rearrangement uses TRBV11-1 and TRBJ1-2, with D unclear. The V end was cut by 1 base, the J end by 4 bases, with 7 bases between. The CDR3 length is 13 residues. Looked up from germline, CDR1 is SGHAT and CDR2 is FQDESV (reference sequence). The CDR3 nucleotides read TGTGCCAGCAGCTTAGGCGGGCGCTATGGCTACACCTTC. Its protein is CASSLGGRYGYTF.

This clone has only a few counts. This chain links TRBV6-6 with TRBJ1-5, with D possibly being TRBD1 (6 bases). Germline lookup yields CDR1 MNHNY and CDR2 SVGAGI (reference sequence). Trimming took 2 bases from V and 7 from J, leaving 15 bases between them. The CDR3 spans 15 residues. The CDR3 spells CASSYLTGKGQPQHF. The CDR3 DNA follows: TGTGCCAGCAGTTACCTCACAGGGAAAGGACAGCCCCAGCATTTT.

This clone was counted between two and nine times. One end of the junction fails to match germline, which may point to a read error. The chain employs TRBV4-1 and TRBJ2-6, with 9 bases lining up with TRBD1. From germline, CDR1 is MGHRA and CDR2 YSYEKL. This CDR3 is built from 18 residues. The CDR3 here is CASSQLGQGQSGANGLTF. In nucleotides, the CDR3 is TGCGCCAGCAGCCAATTGGGACAGGGTCAGTCTGGGGCCAACGGCCTGACTTTC.

This clone was seen a few times. The chain employs TRBV7-9 and TRBJ2-5, with 8 bases matching TRBD2. The J call could be wrong; TRBJ2-7 is a better fit for the DNA end. The CDR3 runs to 13 residues. From germline, CDR1 is SEHNR and CDR2 FQNEAQ (reference sequence). The CDR3, as DNA: TGTGCCAGCACCCCGGCCGGGGGGGCCGAGCAGTACTTC. Protein: CASTPAGGAEQYF.

The chain has TRBV6-1 and TRBJ2-1, with a possible D match to TRBD1 (5 bases). The CDR3 is 15 residues long. Between the trimmed V and J ends, which lost 6 bases and 14 bases, there was a span of 26 bases. CDR1 and CDR2 from the germline V gene are MNHNS and SASEGT. The CDR3 DNA sequence: TGTGCCAGCAGATCGCAGGCCCAGGGATTGGTCGAGAAGTTCTTC. Protein sequence: CASRSQAQGLVEKFF.

This chain connects TRBV10-3 to TRBJ1-2; D might be TRBD1 (6 bases). CDR1 and CDR2 (germline): ENHRY, SYGVKD. Trimming pared 3 bases from V and 4 bases from J, leaving 15 bases between. This CDR3 spans 15 amino acids. Here the CDR3 DNA reads TGTGCCATCAGTGATCTGGGCAGGGGCGGCTATGGCTACACCTTC. Amino acid sequence: CAISDLGRGGYGYTF.

For the CDR3, the DNA is TGTGCCAGCAGTCCCGGGATCGCCTCCTACGAGCAGTACTTC. Encoded protein: CASSPGIASYEQYF. The chain combines TRBV6-5 with TRBJ2-7; the D gene is possibly TRBD2 (5 bases). V lost 5 bases and J lost 0, with 11 bases in between. There are 14 residues in the CDR3. Germline CDR1 MNHEY, CDR2 SVGAGI.

V and J are TRBV6-5 and TRBJ1-5; D is possibly TRBD1 (5 bases). Germline CDR1 reads MNHEY; CDR2 reads SVGAGI. V was trimmed by 0 bases and J by 6 bases, leaving 12 bases between them. The CDR3 is made up of 15 amino acids. The CDR3, as DNA: TGTGCCAGCAGTTACTCTAGGCAGGGCTCTCAGCCCCAGCATTTT. It is translated as CASSYSRQGSQPQHF.

The J gene is TRBJ1-3, the V gene TRBV6-1, with TRBD1 matching over 7 bases. Germline V gene sequence: CDR1 MNHNS, CDR2 SASEGT. V dropped 5 bases and J dropped 2; count of bases not matched to a gene: 0. The CDR3 consists of 13 residues. CDR3 sequence: CASSTGAGNTIYF. The CDR3 bases are TGTGCCAGCAGTACAGGGGCTGGAAACACCATATATTTT.

This clone was observed a few times. This sequence joins TRBV27 and TRBJ2-1; weak D call: TRBD2 (5 bases). This CDR3 contains 13 residues. The germline CDR1 and CDR2 sequences are MNHEY and SMNVEV (reference sequence). Trimming cost V 6 bases and J 6 bases, with 12 bases left between them. The CDR3 is CASSSLASNEQFF. Written as DNA, the CDR3 is TGTGCCAGCAGCTCCTTAGCGAGCAATGAGCAGTTCTTC.

J is TRBJ1-2 and V is TRBV4-3; D perhaps matches TRBD1 (6 bases). Trimming cost V 4 bases and J 2 bases, with 11 bases left between them. The CDR3 consists of 14 residues. The germline CDR1 and CDR2 sequences are LGHNA and YSLEER. This CDR3 is CASSPGQINYGYTF. The CDR3 bases are TGCGCCAGCAGCCCCGGACAGATAAACTATGGCTACACCTTC.

This chain uses TRBV13 with TRBJ1-1; the D is unclear. Germline V gene lookup returns CDR1 PRHDT and CDR2 FYEKMQ (reference sequence). The CDR3 has 13 residues. Deletions cut 4 bases from V and 1 base from J, with 7 bases between. The CDR3 loop is CASSYTANTEAFF. CDR3 coding DNA: TGTGCCAGCAGCTACACAGCGAACACTGAAGCTTTCTTT.

A single count supports this clone. This chain joins TRBV7-2 and TRBJ2-5; tentatively, D is TRBD1 (6 bases). The end of the DNA fits TRBJ2-7 better, so the J call may be wrong. This CDR3 spans 15 amino acids. CDR1 and CDR2 (germline): SGHTA, FQGNSA. In DNA, the CDR3 is TGTGCCAGCAGCACCCGGGACAACATCCCCTACGAGCAGTACTTC. This gives the protein CASSTRDNIPYEQYF.

The chain employs TRBV7-9 and TRBJ2-1; 7 bases are shared with TRBD1. The ends lost 5 bases at V and 7 bases at J; junction bases unmatched: 8. Germline values: CDR1 SEHNR, CDR2 FQNEAQ (reference sequence). The CDR3 spans 14 residues. The CDR3 coding sequence is TGTGCCAGCAGCCCCCGGACAGGATTAAATGAGCAGTTCTTC. This encodes CASSPRTGLNEQFF.

In DNA form, the CDR3 reads TGTGCCAGCAGCTTAGAAAAGCGGGGGGCGACTTCATCAAATACGCAGTATTTT. Translation: CASSLEKRGATSSNTQYF. The chain is built from TRBV11-2 and TRBJ2-3; TRBD2 agrees at 9 bases. Germline V lookup: CDR1 SGHAT, CDR2 FQNNGV. Trimming removed 0 bases from V and 7 bases from J; junction bases left unmatched: 14. This CDR3 has 18 amino acids.

The CDR3: CASSGQGNYNSPLHF. The CDR3 DNA reads as TGTGCCAGCAGCGGACAGGGGAACTATAATTCACCCCTCCACTTT. This chain uses TRBV9 with TRBJ1-6, with 8 bases matching TRBD1. The CDR3 is 15 amino acids. Unmatched junction bases numbered 2, after V lost 3 bases and J lost 3 bases. Germline V gene lookup returns CDR1 SGDLS and CDR2 YYNGEE.

The chain joins TRBV5-5 to TRBJ1-2, with 7 bases lining up with TRBD1. CDR3 size: 14 residues. Trimming cost V 4 bases and J 2 bases; bases outside gene matches: 5. Germline V gene data show CDR1 as SGHKS and CDR2 as YYEKEE (reference sequence). The chain's CDR3 is CASSPDRENYGYTF. CDR3 DNA sequence: TGTGCCAGCAGCCCCGACAGGGAAAACTATGGCTACACCTTC.

The rearrangement joins TRBV6-6 to TRBJ2-5; 13 bases agree with TRBD2. The CDR3 spans 16 residues. V shed 6 bases, J shed 5 bases, and the junction held 9 bases outside the gene matches. CDR1 MNHNY and CDR2 SVGAGI come from the germline V gene (reference sequence). CDR3 region: CASSQPTSGGRETQYF. CDR3 coding DNA: TGTGCCAGCAGCCAACCGACTAGCGGGGGGCGGGAGACCCAGTACTTC.

This rearrangement joins TRBV7-2 to TRBJ1-1; 7 nucleotides agree with TRBD1. The ends lost 3 bases at V and 4 bases at J; junction bases unmatched: 8. CDR1 is SGHTA, CDR2 FQGNSA, per germline. The CDR3 is 15 amino acids. This chain's CDR3 is CASSFSTGVPTEAFF. The CDR3 DNA reads as TGTGCCAGCAGCTTTAGCACAGGGGTCCCCACTGAAGCTTTCTTT.